Listed here are 6 T cell receptor beta chains from one sample, sequenced in a study of T and B cells in COVID-19 patients. Blood genomic DNA input for TRB amplification was about 240-550 ng. Multiplex PCR with BIOMED2 TRB-A/B primer pools amplified TRB rearrangements. MiXCR, run by TCRdb on the multiplex PCR reads, gives a single entry per CDR3 protein. The sample records over 15,000 distinct CDR3 sequences, under 30% being singletons. Sequenced: blood. The receptor set was obtained from a human donor who had recovered from COVID-19.

The chain couples TRBV6-2 or TRBV6-3 to TRBJ1-1; TRBD1 is a possible D gene (5 bases). The CDR3 has 16 residues. The V gene's germline CDR1 is MNHEY and CDR2 SVGEGT. With 0 bases removed from V and 1 base from J, the gap between germline ends came to 12 bases. As DNA, the CDR3 is TGTGCCAGCAGTTACTCCCCGGGGGGATGGAACACTGAAGCTTTCTTT. Translated, it gives CASSYSPGGWNTEAFF.

V is TRBV7-9 and J is TRBJ2-5; 8 bases are shared with TRBD1. The CDR3 covers 16 residues. V gave up 1 base and J gave up 1 base; unmatched junction bases: 5. Germline V gene sequence: CDR1 SEHNR, CDR2 FQNEAQ (reference sequence). The CDR3 nucleotides are TGTGCCAGCAGCTTAGAATTTGGGACAGGCCAAGAGACCCAGTACTTC. Translation: CASSLEFGTGQETQYF.

CDR3 amino acids: CASNKGKDQPQHF. Here the CDR3 DNA reads TGTGCCAGCAACAAGGGGAAGGATCAGCCCCAGCATTTT. The V call is TRBV12-3 or TRBV12-4, the J call TRBJ1-5; TRBD1 might be the D (5 bases). The CDR3 has 13 amino acids. The V end lost 7 bases, the J end lost 5 bases, and 12 bases lay between the germline ends.

This clonotype rates as medium-sized. The gene calls are TRBV19 and TRBJ2-5; TRBD2 matches 9 bases. V trimming: 7 bases; J trimming: 1 base; junction bases outside the gene matches: 10. Germline values: CDR1 LNHDA, CDR2 SQIVND (reference sequence). This CDR3 spans 16 amino acids. The DNA of the CDR3 is TGTGCCAGTACCCAAGGGTCAGCGGGGGGCCAAGAGACCCAGTACTTC. Amino acids: CASTQGSAGGQETQYF.

This clonotype was detected only a few times. The genes are TRBV6-6 and TRBJ2-4; D unclear. Trimming cost V 7 bases and J 0 bases, with 10 bases left between them. The V gene's germline CDR1 is MNHNY and CDR2 SVGAGI (reference sequence). There are 14 residues in the CDR3. CDR3 loop: CASIPPGAKNIQYF. In DNA form, the CDR3 reads TGTGCCAGCATCCCCCCCGGAGCCAAAAACATTCAGTACTTC.

Concerning this clonotype: Given a much more abundant clone one base away, this may be a read error. The chain uses TRBV6-1 and TRBJ2-3; D is ambiguous. Trimming left V 6 bases short and J 3 bases short, with 16 bases between. From germline, CDR1 is MNHNS and CDR2 SASEGT. CDR3 size: 15 residues. CDR3 amino acids: CASRPRPGKTDTQYF. CDR3 nucleotide sequence: TGTGCCAGCAGGCCTCGGCCAGGAAAAACAGATACGCAGTATTTT.